The rows below give T cell receptor beta chains drawn from one sample of a study of blood T cells in healthy people across ages. TCRdb itself ran the 5' RACE reads through MiXCR, one entry per CDR3 protein. The sample includes over 1,300,000 distinct CDR3 sequences, around 59% of them seen just once. The source material was blood. The receptor source for this set is a man aged 18 to 29 in good health. CDR3s include the opening cysteine and the closing phenylalanine or tryptophan. The order of the fields is V gene, clone size, J gene, D gene, CDR3 protein, CDR3 DNA. D genes are given only for firm matches. Size is stated for part of the rows, as once, few or many counts, or as a class when the clone is expanded.

TRBV5-1,few,TRBJ2-1,TRBD2,CASSFRAGGFNEQFF,TGCGCCAGCAGCTTTCGCGCGGGAGGGTTCAATGAGCAGTTCTTC
TRBV4-2,.,TRBJ2-2,.,CASSQEGTDPNTGELFF,TGTGCCAGCAGCCAGGAAGGGACCGATCCGAACACCGGGGAGCTGTTTTTT
TRBV12-5,.,TRBJ2-7,TRBD1,CASGLAQTGGSYEQYF,TGTGCTAGTGGTTTGGCTCAGACAGGGGGCTCCTACGAGCAGTACTTC
TRBV7-2,.,TRBJ2-1,.,CASSLIQTGQFF,TGTGCCAGCAGCTTAATCCAGACAGGGCAGTTCTTC
TRBV6-2/TRBV6-3,.,TRBJ2-1,.,CASSSTRPSDEQFF,TGTGCCAGCAGTTCCACTCGACCGTCGGATGAGCAGTTCTTC
TRBV4-3,.,TRBJ2-5,.,CASSHAQGGQYF,TGCGCCAGCAGCCATGCCCAGGGGGGGCAGTACTTC
TRBV29-1,.,TRBJ2-2,.,CSVVEDNRELFF,TGCAGCGTTGTGGAGGATAACAGGGAGCTGTTTTTT
TRBV4-3,.,TRBJ2-2,TRBD1,CASSQEGRQGAWTGELFF,TGCGCCAGCAGCCAAGAGGGGAGACAGGGGGCGTGGACCGGGGAGCTGTTTTTT
TRBV13,few,TRBJ2-5,.,CASSGRTVLETQYF,TGTGCCAGCAGCGGTAGGACAGTTTTGGAGACCCAGTACTTC
TRBV6-2/TRBV6-3,.,TRBJ2-1,.,CASSYRGAGYNEQFF,TGTGCCAGCAGTTACCGGGGGGCCGGCTACAATGAGCAGTTCTTC
TRBV4-1,.,TRBJ1-2,.,CASSKGRGDYGYTF,TGCGCCAGCAGCAAGGGGAGGGGGGACTATGGCTACACCTTC
TRBV12-3/TRBV12-4,.,TRBJ2-5,TRBD2,CASKGTSGQETQYF,TGTGCCAGCAAAGGGACTAGCGGACAAGAGACCCAGTACTTC
TRBV20-1,.,TRBJ2-2,TRBD1,CSARPRTGGFGELFF,TGCAGTGCTAGACCTCGGACAGGGGGATTCGGGGAGCTGTTTTTT
TRBV24-1,.,TRBJ1-1,TRBD1,CATRRTGTNTEAFF,TGTGCCACCAGGCGGACAGGGACGAACACTGAAGCTTTCTTT
TRBV20-1,once,TRBJ2-7,TRBD1,CSGKVGGGHTSYEQYF,TGCAGTGGTAAAGTAGGGGGCGGGCACACTTCCTACGAGCAGTACTTC
TRBV3-1,few,TRBJ2-1,.,CASSQTGLRINEQFF,TGTGCCAGCAGCCAGACGGGACTCCGGATCAATGAGCAGTTCTTC
TRBV19,.,TRBJ2-1,.,CASSIGGTRWEQFF,TGTGCCAGTAGTATTGGGGGGACACGATGGGAGCAGTTCTTC
TRBV24-1,few,TRBJ2-7,.,CVILDGNSTYEQYF,TGTGTCATCTTGGACGGGAATTCCACCTACGAGCAGTACTTC
TRBV4-1,.,TRBJ2-7,.,CASSQDHFEFGVSYEQYF,TGCGCCAGCAGCCAAGATCACTTTGAGTTTGGTGTATCCTACGAGCAGTACTTC
TRBV4-1,few,TRBJ2-7,.,CASSLTTPDYEQYF,TGCGCCAGCAGCCTGACGACTCCTGACTACGAGCAGTACTTC
TRBV4-1,few,TRBJ2-5,.,CASSPQGSGPQETQYF,TGCGCCAGCAGCCCCCAGGGCTCGGGACCCCAAGAGACCCAGTACTTC
TRBV3-1,.,TRBJ2-7,.,CASSQDQNEQYF,TGTGCCAGCAGCCAAGATCAGAACGAGCAGTACTTC
TRBV9,.,TRBJ1-4,.,CASSVERDPEGEAKLFF,TGTGCCAGCAGCGTAGAAAGGGACCCGGAGGGTGAAGCAAAACTGTTTTTT
TRBV29-1,many,TRBJ1-6,TRBD1,CSAGDREGSPLHF,TGCAGCGCCGGGGACAGGGAGGGCTCACCCCTCCACTTT
TRBV29-1,.,TRBJ2-3,TRBD1,CSVVTGASTDTQYF,TGCAGCGTTGTGACAGGGGCGAGCACAGATACGCAGTATTTT
TRBV12-5,few,TRBJ2-5,TRBD1,CASGLGGGQETQYF,TGTGCTAGTGGTCTAGGGGGCGGCCAAGAGACCCAGTACTTC
TRBV13,.,TRBJ2-1,.,CASSEDSQPYNEQFF,TGTGCCAGCAGCGAAGACAGCCAACCTTACAATGAGCAGTTCTTC
TRBV20-1,.,TRBJ1-2,TRBD1,CSARGGQDQNYGYTF,TGCAGTGCTAGAGGAGGACAGGACCAAAACTATGGCTACACCTTC